This T cell receptor beta chain came from a study of OX40 agonist ivuxolimab in advanced cancers. Sequenced by immunoSEQ multiplex PCR; TCRdb stores in-frame clones only, minus some. The sample has 25,000 to 35,000 clones, less than 90% seen once. Germline CDR1 is MDHEN and CDR2 is SYDVKM. The V gene lost 2 bases and the J gene lost 7 bases, with 12 bases spanning the gap. The CDR3 covers 14 residues. This chain joins TRBV28 and TRBJ1-5; the D is unclear. The receptor was derived from an adult with an advanced solid tumor such as melanoma, head and neck, liver or kidney cancer. The sequencing used CD4+ or CD8+ T cells sorted from blood, collected in a trial of the OX40 agonist ivuxolimab. The CDR3 loop is CASSLVGLGQPQHF. In DNA, the CDR3 is TGTGCCAGCAGTTTAGTTGGGTTAGGACAGCCCCAGCATTTT.